Below, one T cell receptor beta chain is given with its context. Its antigen is still unknown. Base-call qualities are not available, and no considerably larger clone is one nucleotide away. The cohort was made up of around 720 healthy bone marrow donors. At the time of sampling, all cohort members were nominally healthy, though unrecorded immune exposures were likely present. The donor tested CMV seronegative, placing the donor among the 350 to 400 seronegative members of the cohort. Every donor gave a peripheral blood sample, and the peripheral blood mononuclear cells from that sample were used for TCR beta sequencing. The Qiagen DNeasy Blood Extraction Kit was used to extract genomic DNA from the blood cell samples. This entry comes from a study of cytomegalovirus exposure and HLA in healthy donors (dated by TCRdb to the late 2010s). With respect to the entire study: According to an earlier analysis of around 600 of the donors, about 190 million T cells yielded over 100 million unique TCR beta sequences and around 300 Gb of sequence data. An early release covering roughly 640 HLA-typed donors comprised 250 to 350 gigabases of sequencing data and 85 million or so unique TCR sequences. The genetic ancestry cluster associated with self-reported Caucasian donors included over 65% of the roughly 390 genotyped donors. The study aimed to test whether signatures of past pathogen exposure could be identified by cataloging public T cell receptors. Using immunosequencing, the study profiled T cell repertoires from 500 to 800 subjects and related those repertoires to cytomegalovirus serostatus. A separate validation cohort of 100 to 150 different subjects was used in addition to the approximately 700-subject first cohort. To predict cytomegalovirus infection status, the study combined high-throughput TCR immunosequencing, statistical association of individual TCRs with disease status, and machine learning. To study patterns of TCR occurrence, a later analysis re-analyzed previously published TCR beta repertoires from more than 550 donors and added high-resolution HLA genotyping. The later analysis used no new phenotypic data to find candidate immune exposures, relying instead on TCR beta sequences and their occurrence across donors. An earlier analysis of about 600 of the donors used high-throughput TCR beta sequencing to judge whether each TCR beta V gene segment behaved as functional or pseudogenic. Donor age, sex, ethnicity and CMV serostatus were compiled together with the repertoire data. A later genetic analysis took genome-wide SNP genotypes for about 65% of the 666 donors and used that subset as a discovery cohort. All discovery cohort repertoires had been generated using a single sequencing platform. Both class I and class II loci were covered by HLA typing, at four-digit resolution. Typing coverage differed by locus: A, B, C, DRB1 and DQB1 were typed in roughly 620-640 donors, DQA1 in about 560, DPA1 in 600 to 610, and DPB1 in just under 490. Because of strong linkage in the cohort, five DR-DQ haplotypes were treated as single units for association and clustering. Among some 400 genotyped donors of the cohort, an average of about 240,000 unique TCR beta nucleotide sequences was sequenced per donor, of which approximately 18% were non-productive. What the work shows at the level of the full study, not this receptor alone: Immune exposure information for the cohort was limited to CMV serostatus. According to a later analysis, most CMV-associated TCR beta chains appeared to be HLA-restricted, and the HLA associations seemed to be driven largely by CMV exposure. An association between a missense DCLRE1C variant and V-gene and J-gene trimming of TCR beta chains was found in a later genetic analysis and replicated in an independent cohort. In a later analysis, TCR association rates were found to vary across HLA loci, with the most associated TCRs seen for DRB1 alleles and the fewest for HLA-C alleles. The 87-base-pair reads could not distinguish some IMGT-functional V segments, including TRBV6-2 and TRBV6-3, so those segments were excluded. Correlated functional status among segregating V segments might be attributable to linkage disequilibrium, but an unknown experimental factor could not be ruled out. The classifier was reported to diagnose cytomegalovirus status with high specificity and sensitivity in both the original and validation cohorts. The presence/absence analyses assumed that sequencing depth was roughly uniform across donors, and that assumption may not be true. Several of the top co-occurrence clusters appeared to be linked to parvovirus B19, influenza, CMV and Epstein-Barr virus, according to a later analysis. In an earlier analysis of about 600 of the donors, most TCR beta V segments appeared in productive rearrangements about 90% or about 30% of the time, broadly matching IMGT annotations. In this cohort, only TCR beta chains were sequenced, and detectable features were limited by the absence of alpha or paired-chain data. A total of roughly 160 TCR beta chains were listed by the study as associated with cytomegalovirus. The sequencing pipeline was judged likely to have produced a cluster of highly shared sequence variants as a technical artifact. A later analysis found that HLA-associated TCR beta chains were more clonally expanded and had lower generation probabilities than equally common non-associated chains. Because HLA typing was missing for some donors at each locus, association tests included only the typed subset. A further reported finding was that TCR beta sequences accurately predicted the HLA-A and HLA-B alleles for most subjects in the first cohort. A few of the identified cytomegalovirus-associated TCR beta chains were confirmed in vitro to be specific for cytomegalovirus antigens. The authors suggested that the approach could potentially be extended to other disease states and immunological phenotypes. Strong co-occurrence of HLA alleles, especially DR and DQ, made assigning TCR associations to individual alleles difficult. Across donors, most TCR sequences were observed very rarely, whereas some public TCRs were present in many individuals. The earlier analysis of almost 600 of the donors excluded some 16 rarely observed V segments, including chromosome 9 orphons, because counts were too low. In a later analysis, some 17,000 TCR beta sequences were associated with specific HLA alleles at a false discovery rate of 0.05. In a later genetic analysis, fewer N-insertions in productive TCRs were reported among donors in an Asian-associated ancestry cluster than the roughly 710-donor mean.

Preparation of the library involved the immunoSEQ multiplex PCR assay. For the multiplex PCR, a mixture combining 60 forward primers for TCR Vbeta segments and 13 reverse primers for TCR Jbeta segments was used. A multiplex PCR assay on genomic DNA amplified the CDR3 region of rearranged TCR beta genes. The amplified TCR beta libraries were sequenced on the Illumina HiSeq System as 87-base-pair reads. In the paper's pipeline: In a later analysis, about 80 million unique TCR beta chains were counted across the roughly 610 repertoires, and roughly 10 million of these chains were shared by at least two donors. Raw reads were error-corrected and collapsed into unique sequences by a nearest-neighbor algorithm in which closely related sequences were merged to remove PCR and sequencing errors. V, D and J gene segments were assigned by aligning CDR3 sequences to IMGT reference sequences. For a sequence to be retained, a match of at least six nucleotides to both a V gene segment and a J gene segment was required. Rearrangements were classified as productive when the CDR3 lacked stop codons and remained in frame with V and J, and all other rearrangements were classified as non-productive. Following IMGT convention, CDR3 was defined as the stretch from the second conserved V-encoded cysteine to the conserved J-encoded phenylalanine. The earlier analysis of about 500 of the donors excluded sequences that lacked an unambiguous match to a single V gene segment. In an earlier analysis of 500 to 750 of the donors, V segments were called functional above 56.7% productive rearrangements and were called segregating when the between-donor standard deviation exceeded 5%. A statistical classification framework was built for diagnosing cytomegalovirus status from the catalog of TCR beta chain sequences. V and J gene assignment, in a later analysis, came from comparing TCR nucleotide sequences with IMGT/GENE-DB human TR gene sequences. The TCRdist pipeline was used in a later analysis to assign CDR3 sequences and most-parsimonious VDJ recombination scenarios. A later analysis defined each TCR beta chain by its CDR3 amino acid sequence plus V-gene family, and excluded reads lacking a unique V-gene family. A later analysis removed 592 highly shared, low-generation-probability nucleotide sequences to deal with suspected cross-contamination and a sequencing artifact. For each public chain, a later analysis derived a clonal expansion index from normalized ranks of inferred template counts within each repertoire. A later analysis computed generation probabilities with a VDJ recombination model fitted to out-of-frame rearrangements, and checked the results against IGoR. A later analysis scored TCR-TCR, TCR-HLA and TCR-CMV co-occurrence with hypergeometric tests, applying a repertoire-size bias correction to TCR pairs. A later analysis estimated false discovery rates by permuting HLA or CMV assignments 20 times. In a later analysis, co-occurring TCRs were grouped using DBSCAN, with TCRdist sequence similarity added in when clustering inside HLA-allele-positive subsets. Repertoires with fewer than 30,000 or more than 120,000 public chains were left out of co-occurrence clustering, as were about 5 repertoires with anomalous nucleotide sharing. Drawn from immuneACCESS, this table holds only the in-frame rearrangements with V and J called that TCRdb kept. Clones are partly lost; checked studies trace under half to an unresolved V gene and leave the rest unexplained. The DNA gave D and trimming, while V, J and clone size come from that table. Present in this sample are under 150,000 clones, approximately 80% of which were seen just once. The top ten constitute about 1.2% of the sample.

The CDR3 runs 15 residues from the cysteine to the phenylalanine. Only the CDR3 DNA is retained, 45 bases long and in frame from the first base. The germline V and J ends show losses of 9 bases and 7 bases respectively, and no gene match explains 10 bases of the junction. Based on the germline V gene (reference sequence), the CDR1 and CDR2 sequences are LNHDA and SQIVND. The sample was PBMCs. The TCR sequence derives from a girl aged 2-15 years in good health and CMV-seronegative. The chain links TRBV19 with TRBJ2-2, with TRBD2 identical over 11 junction bases. The CDR3 region: CASLLAGVNNGELFF. The nucleotides are TGTGCCAGCCTACTAGCGGGAGTAAATAACGGGGAGCTGTTTTTT.